The sample holds many counts of the clone carrying this T cell receptor beta chain. What it binds is not known. This record comes from a study of T-cell reconstitution after alpha-beta-depleted transplantation in children. Study-wide results and limits: Reportedly, alpha-beta T cells present about two months post-transplant originated from several hundred expanded clones of graft origin. In some patients, recipient T cells and intrathymic progenitors surviving conditioning explained high day-60 diversity. A year had passed since transplant, and T-cell counts and diversity by then came mostly from newly produced T cells.

Unique molecular identifiers were incorporated into the prepared TCRbeta library. Each CDR3 protein is one row after TCRdb ran MiXCR on the PCR reads. This sample carries nearly 200,000 distinct CDR3 sequences, roughly 6.5% of them seen once, and the ten largest clones take just over 4.5%. This CDR3 spans 20 amino acids. Germline loops: CDR1 SQVTM, CDR2 ANQGSEA. Unmatched junction bases numbered 15, after V lost 0 bases and J lost 3 bases. The source was PBMCs, collected before TCRalphabeta/CD19-depleted stem cell transplant. This receptor was identified in a girl less than two years old with combined immunodeficiency, due to receive a stem cell transplant. This rearrangement joins TRBV29-1 to TRBJ2-1, with 12 bases that match TRBD2. DNA of the CDR3: TGCAGCGTTGAAGATCTACGGACTAGCGGGATTTCAGAAGTCTACAATGAGCAGTTCTTC. Amino acids: CSVEDLRTSGISEVYNEQFF.